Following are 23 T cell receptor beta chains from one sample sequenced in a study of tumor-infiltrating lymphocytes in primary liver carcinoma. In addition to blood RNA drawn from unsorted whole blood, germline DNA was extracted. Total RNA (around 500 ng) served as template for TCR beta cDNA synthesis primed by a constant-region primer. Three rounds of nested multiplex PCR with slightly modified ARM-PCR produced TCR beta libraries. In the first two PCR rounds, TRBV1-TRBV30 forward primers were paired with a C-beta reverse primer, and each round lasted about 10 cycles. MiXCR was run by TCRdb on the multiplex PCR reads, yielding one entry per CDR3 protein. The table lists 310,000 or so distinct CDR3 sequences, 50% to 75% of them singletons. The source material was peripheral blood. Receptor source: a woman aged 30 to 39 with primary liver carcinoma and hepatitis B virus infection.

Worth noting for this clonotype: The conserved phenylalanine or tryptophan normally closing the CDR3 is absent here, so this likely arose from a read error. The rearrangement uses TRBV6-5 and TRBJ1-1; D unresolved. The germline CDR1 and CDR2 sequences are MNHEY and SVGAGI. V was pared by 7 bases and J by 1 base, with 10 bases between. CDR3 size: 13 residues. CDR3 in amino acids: CASNVGQNTEAFI. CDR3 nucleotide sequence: TGTGCCAGCAACGTCGGGCAGAACACTGAAGCTTTCATT.

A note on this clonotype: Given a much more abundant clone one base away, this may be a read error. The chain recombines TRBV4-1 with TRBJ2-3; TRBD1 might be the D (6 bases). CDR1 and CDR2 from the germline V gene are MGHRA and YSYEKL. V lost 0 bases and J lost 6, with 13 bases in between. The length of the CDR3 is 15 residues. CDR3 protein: CASSQENVQGDTQYF. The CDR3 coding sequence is TGCGCCAGCAGCCAAGAAAATGTGCAGGGGGATACGCAGTATTTT.

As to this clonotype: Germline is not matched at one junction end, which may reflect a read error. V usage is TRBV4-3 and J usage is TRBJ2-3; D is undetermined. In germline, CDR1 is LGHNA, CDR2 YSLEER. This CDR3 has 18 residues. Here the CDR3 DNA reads TGCGCCAACAGCCAGTCGGTCTGGTTGGGTGACCCCGATGATACGCAGTATTTT. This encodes CANSQSVWLGDPDDTQYF.

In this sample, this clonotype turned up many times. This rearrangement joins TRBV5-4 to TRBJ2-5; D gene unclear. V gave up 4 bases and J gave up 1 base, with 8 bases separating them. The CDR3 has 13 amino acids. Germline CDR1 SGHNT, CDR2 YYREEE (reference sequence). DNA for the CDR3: TGTGCCAGCAGCGTGGGATCCCAAGAGACCCAGTACTTC. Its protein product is CASSVGSQETQYF.

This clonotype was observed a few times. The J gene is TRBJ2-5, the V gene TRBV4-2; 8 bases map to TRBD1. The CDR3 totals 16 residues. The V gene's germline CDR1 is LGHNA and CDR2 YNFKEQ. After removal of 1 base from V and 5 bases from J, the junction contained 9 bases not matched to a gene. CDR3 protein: CASSQAVQGAGETQYF. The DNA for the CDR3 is TGTGCCAGCAGCCAAGCCGTTCAGGGGGCGGGGGAGACCCAGTACTTC.

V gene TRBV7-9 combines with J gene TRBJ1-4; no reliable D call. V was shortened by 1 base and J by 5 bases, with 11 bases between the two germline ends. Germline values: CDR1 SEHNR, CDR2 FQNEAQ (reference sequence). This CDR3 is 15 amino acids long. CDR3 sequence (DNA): TGTGCCAGCAGCTTAGGGTCGGGTTCCAATGAAAAACTGTTTTTT. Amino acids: CASSLGSGSNEKLFF.

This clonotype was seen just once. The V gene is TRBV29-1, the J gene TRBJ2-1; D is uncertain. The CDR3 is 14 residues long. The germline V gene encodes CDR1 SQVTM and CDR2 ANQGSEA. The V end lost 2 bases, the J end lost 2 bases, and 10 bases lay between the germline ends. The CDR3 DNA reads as TGCAGCGTTGAACTGTCAGGTCCCTACAATGAGCAGTTCTTC. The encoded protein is CSVELSGPYNEQFF.

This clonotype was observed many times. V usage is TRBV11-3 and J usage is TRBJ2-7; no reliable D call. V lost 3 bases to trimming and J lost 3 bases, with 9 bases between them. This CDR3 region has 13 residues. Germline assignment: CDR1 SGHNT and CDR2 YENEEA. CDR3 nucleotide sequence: TGTGCCAGCAGCTTTGACACCGGCTACGAGCAGTACTTC. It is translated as CASSFDTGYEQYF.

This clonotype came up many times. The CDR3 sequence: CASMNVFTGELFF. The CDR3 coding sequence is TGTGCCAGCATGAACGTCTTCACCGGGGAGCTGTTTTTT. V is TRBV6-2 or TRBV6-3 and J is TRBJ2-2; no reliable D call. CDR3 length: 13 residues. V shed 7 bases and J shed 4 bases, with 10 bases lying between them. Per the germline V gene, CDR1 is MNHEY and CDR2 is SVGEGT.

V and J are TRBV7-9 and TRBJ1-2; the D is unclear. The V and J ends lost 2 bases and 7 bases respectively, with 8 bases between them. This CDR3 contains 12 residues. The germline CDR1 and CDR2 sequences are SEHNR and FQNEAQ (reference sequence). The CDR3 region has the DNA TGTGCCAGCAGCTTATGGACCGGTGGCTACACCTTC. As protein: CASSLWTGGYTF.

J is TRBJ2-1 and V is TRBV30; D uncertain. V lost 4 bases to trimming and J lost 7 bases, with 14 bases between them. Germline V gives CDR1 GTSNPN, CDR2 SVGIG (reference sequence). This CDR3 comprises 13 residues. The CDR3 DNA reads TGTGCCTGGACTCCCCTACGCGGTAATGAGCAGTTCTTC. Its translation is CAWTPLRGNEQFF.

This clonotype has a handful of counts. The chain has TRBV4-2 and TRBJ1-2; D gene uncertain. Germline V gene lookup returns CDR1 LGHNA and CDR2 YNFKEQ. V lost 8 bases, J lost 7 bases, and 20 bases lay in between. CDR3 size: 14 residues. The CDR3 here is CASQATPEVPGYTF. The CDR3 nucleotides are TGTGCCAGCCAAGCGACGCCGGAGGTACCTGGCTACACCTTC.

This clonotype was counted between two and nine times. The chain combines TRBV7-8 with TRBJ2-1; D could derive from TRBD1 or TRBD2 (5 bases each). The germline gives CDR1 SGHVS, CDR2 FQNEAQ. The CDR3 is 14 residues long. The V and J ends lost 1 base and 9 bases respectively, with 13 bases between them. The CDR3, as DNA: TGTGCCAGCAGCTTAGGTGGCGGTGGGGGTGAGCAGTTCTTC. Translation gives CASSLGGGGGEQFF.

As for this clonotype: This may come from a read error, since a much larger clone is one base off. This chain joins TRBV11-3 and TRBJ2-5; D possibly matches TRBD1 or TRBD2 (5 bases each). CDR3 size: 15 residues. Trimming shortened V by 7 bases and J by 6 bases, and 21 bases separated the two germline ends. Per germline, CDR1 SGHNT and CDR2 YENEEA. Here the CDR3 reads CASTLTEGARQTQYF. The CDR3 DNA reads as TGTGCCAGCACCTTGACAGAGGGCGCAAGGCAGACCCAGTACTTC.

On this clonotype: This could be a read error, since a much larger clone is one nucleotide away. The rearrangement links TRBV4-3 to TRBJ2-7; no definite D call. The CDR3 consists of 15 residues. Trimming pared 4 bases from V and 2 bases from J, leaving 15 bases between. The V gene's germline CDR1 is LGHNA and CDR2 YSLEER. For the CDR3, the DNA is TGCGCCAGCAGCCCGACCCCCGCGGAAGCCTACGAGCAGTACTTC. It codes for CASSPTPAEAYEQYF.

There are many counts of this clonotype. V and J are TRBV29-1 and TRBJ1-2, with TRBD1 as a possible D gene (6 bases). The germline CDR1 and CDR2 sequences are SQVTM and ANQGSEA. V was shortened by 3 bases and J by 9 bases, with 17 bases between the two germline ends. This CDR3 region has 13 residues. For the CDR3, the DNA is TGCAGCGTTGAGCAGGGGAAGGGAGGCCGCTACACCTTC. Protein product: CSVEQGKGGRYTF.

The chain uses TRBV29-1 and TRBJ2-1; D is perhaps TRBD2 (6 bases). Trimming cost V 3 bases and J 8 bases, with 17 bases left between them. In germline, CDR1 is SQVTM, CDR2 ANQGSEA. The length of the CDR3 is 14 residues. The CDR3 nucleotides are TGCAGCGTTGATCCCGCGACTAGTTACGATGAGCAGTTCTTC. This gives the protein CSVDPATSYDEQFF.

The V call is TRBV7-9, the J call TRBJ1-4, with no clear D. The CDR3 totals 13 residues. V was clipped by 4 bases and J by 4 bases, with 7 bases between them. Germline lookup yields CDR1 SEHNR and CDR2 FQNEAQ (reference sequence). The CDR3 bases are TGTGCCAGCAGCTCAGGCCTTAATGAAAAACTGTTTTTT. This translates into CASSSGLNEKLFF.

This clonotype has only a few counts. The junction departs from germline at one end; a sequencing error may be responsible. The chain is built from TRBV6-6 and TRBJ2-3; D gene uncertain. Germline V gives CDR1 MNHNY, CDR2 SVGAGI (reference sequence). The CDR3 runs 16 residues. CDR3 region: CANSYSAYWGTDTQYF. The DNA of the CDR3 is TGTGCCAACAGTTACTCGGCATATTGGGGCACAGATACGCAGTATTTT.

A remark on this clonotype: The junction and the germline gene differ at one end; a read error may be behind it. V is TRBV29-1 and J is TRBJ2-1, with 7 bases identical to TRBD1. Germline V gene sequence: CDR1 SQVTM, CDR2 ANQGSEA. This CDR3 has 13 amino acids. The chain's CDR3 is CSAETGQVNDQFF. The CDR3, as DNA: TGCAGCGCTGAAACAGGACAGGTTAATGACCAGTTCTTC.

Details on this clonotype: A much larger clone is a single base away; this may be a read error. CDR3 residues: CASSFGGNHEKLFF. CDR3 coding DNA: TGTGCCAGCAGTTTTGGAGGGAATCATGAAAAACTGTTTTTT. The J gene is TRBJ1-4, the V gene TRBV12-3 or TRBV12-4; D ambiguous. With 3 bases removed from V and 6 bases from J, the gap between germline ends came to 11 bases. The CDR3 runs 14 residues.

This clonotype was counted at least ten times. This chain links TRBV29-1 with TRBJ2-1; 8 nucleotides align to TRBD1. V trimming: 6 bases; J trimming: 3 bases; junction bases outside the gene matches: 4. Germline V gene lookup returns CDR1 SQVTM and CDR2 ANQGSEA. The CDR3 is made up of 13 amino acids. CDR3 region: CSVTGQVYNEQFF. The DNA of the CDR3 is TGCAGCGTCACGGGACAGGTCTACAATGAGCAGTTCTTC.

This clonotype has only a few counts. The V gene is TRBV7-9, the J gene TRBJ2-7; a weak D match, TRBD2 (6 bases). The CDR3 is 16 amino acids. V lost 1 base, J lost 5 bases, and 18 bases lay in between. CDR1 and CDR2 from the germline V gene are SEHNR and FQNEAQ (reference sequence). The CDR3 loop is CASSLVSGERSHEQYF. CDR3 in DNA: TGTGCCAGCAGCTTAGTTTCGGGAGAAAGGTCCCACGAGCAGTACTTC. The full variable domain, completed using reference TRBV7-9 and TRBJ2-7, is DTGVSQNPRHKITKRGQNVTFRCDPISEHNRLYWYRQTLGQGPEFLTYFQNEAQLEKSRLLSDRFSAERPKGSFSTLEIQRTEQGDSAMYLCASSLVSGERSHEQYFGPGTRLTVT.